The 24 T cell receptor beta chains listed next were all sequenced from one sample in a study of cytomegalovirus exposure and HLA in healthy donors. It was with 60 Vbeta and 13 Jbeta primers that the PCR ran. Using immunoSEQ multiplex PCR, the repertoire was profiled, and TCRdb retains in-frame clones only, with some absent. The table shows approximately 140,000 clones, with less than 85% occurring only once. Sequencing input: PBMCs. These receptors were taken from a woman in her fifties or sixties in good health and CMV-seropositive.

This sequence joins TRBV4-1 and TRBJ2-4; 7 bases fit TRBD2. The CDR3 is 16 residues long. Losses at the gene ends were 0 bases for V and 2 bases for J; bases not matched to a gene: 4. Germline V CDR1 and CDR2: MGHRA, YSYEKL. The CDR3 DNA reads TGCGCCAGCAGCCAAGAGCGGGGGAGAACCAAAAACATTCAGTACTTC. Translation gives CASSQERGRTKNIQYF.

The V and J genes are TRBV7-3 and TRBJ2-3; 9 bases line up with TRBD2. This CDR3 has 15 residues. Germline lookup yields CDR1 SGHTA and CDR2 FQGTGA. V lost 5 bases and J lost 0; bases outside the gene matches: 3. The CDR3 sequence: CASSPSGVSTDTQYF. The DNA of the CDR3 is TGTGCCAGCAGCCCTAGCGGGGTTAGCACAGATACGCAGTATTTT. Combining the CDR3 with reference TRBV7-3 and TRBJ2-3 gives the whole variable domain GAGVSQTPSNKVTEKGKYVELRCDPISGHTALYWYRQSLGQGPEFLIYFQGTGAADDSGLPNDRFFAVRPEGSVSTLKIQRTERGDSAVYLCASSPSGVSTDTQYFGPGTRLTVL.

The rearrangement uses TRBV11-3 and TRBJ1-1; 8 positions agree with TRBD1. CDR3 length: 14 amino acids. Germline lookup yields CDR1 SGHNT and CDR2 YENEEA. The ends lost 5 bases at V and 5 bases at J; junction bases unmatched: 7. The CDR3 loop is CASSPQGQVTEAFF. The DNA for the CDR3 is TGTGCCAGCAGCCCCCAGGGACAGGTAACTGAAGCTTTCTTT.

V is TRBV5-4 and J is TRBJ2-3; D remains unclear. In germline, CDR1 is SGHNT, CDR2 YYREEE (reference sequence). Trimming shortened V by 4 bases and J by 0 bases, and 12 bases separated the two germline ends. The length of the CDR3 is 15 residues. The CDR3 DNA follows: TGTGCCAGCAGCGTGACCGGGTCTAGCACAGATACGCAGTATTTT. This translates into CASSVTGSSTDTQYF.

This clone was picked up a small number of times. V is TRBV11-1 and J is TRBJ2-3; TRBD1 matches 8 bases. Germline CDR1 reads SGHAT; CDR2 reads FQDESV (reference sequence). Losses at the gene ends were 5 bases for V and 7 bases for J; bases not matched to a gene: 11. CDR3 length: 15 residues. The CDR3 nucleotides read TGTGCCAGCAGCGGTGACAGGGGCGCTCACAATACGCAGTATTTT. It specifies CASSGDRGAHNTQYF.

The V and J genes are TRBV9 and TRBJ2-2, with 11 bases identical to TRBD1. Germline CDR1 reads SGDLS; CDR2 reads YYNGEE. Trimming at V came to 2 bases and at J to 1 base, leaving 7 bases not matched to a gene. The CDR3 covers 18 residues. Here the CDR3 reads CASSVSQDRGQNTGELFF. The DNA of the CDR3 is TGTGCCAGCAGCGTTAGCCAGGACAGGGGGCAGAACACCGGGGAGCTGTTTTTT.

The chain combines TRBV6-6 with TRBJ2-2, with TRBD1 as a possible D gene (5 bases). The V end was cut by 4 bases, the J end by 2 bases, with 8 bases between. CDR3 length: 14 amino acids. The germline V gene has CDR1 MNHNY and CDR2 SVGAGI (reference sequence). The CDR3 nucleotides read TGTGCCAGCAGTTCGACAGAAAACACCGGGGAGCTGTTTTTT. Translation: CASSSTENTGELFF.

This clone is termed medium-sized. The CDR3 DNA is TGTGCCACCAGCAGTCCCTCCTCCTACGAGCAGTACTTC. Translating it yields CATSSPSSYEQYF. The chain joins TRBV15 to TRBJ2-7; D is unclear. The CDR3 loop spans 13 amino acids. Looked up from germline, CDR1 is LNHNV and CDR2 is YYDKDF (reference sequence). Between the trimmed V and J ends, which lost 3 bases and 0 bases, there was a span of 6 bases.

J is TRBJ1-1 and V is TRBV5-4; 7 bases agree with TRBD1. Trimming cost V 0 bases and J 11 bases; bases outside gene matches: 13. The CDR3 has 15 residues. The germline V gene has CDR1 SGHNT and CDR2 YYREEE (reference sequence). The CDR3 here is CASSLGQGGKSLAFF. The CDR3 DNA follows: TGTGCCAGCAGCTTGGGGCAGGGGGGCAAGTCTTTGGCTTTCTTT.

Note on this clone: An end of the junction does not agree with germline; a read error may underlie this. The DNA for the CDR3 is TGTTCCAGCAGCTTAACTAGCCCCCAGGGCTACGAGCAGTACTTC. It specifies CSSSLTSPQGYEQYF. The chain links TRBV7-9 to TRBJ2-7, with D possibly matching TRBD2 (6 bases). This CDR3 has 15 amino acids. CDR1 and CDR2 (germline): SEHNR, FQNEAQ (reference sequence).

The chain carries TRBV11-1 and TRBJ2-3; 11 bases match TRBD1. The germline V gene encodes CDR1 SGHAT and CDR2 FQDESV (reference sequence). The CDR3 runs 14 residues. Germline trimming cut 4 bases from V and 7 bases from J; bases unmatched to any gene: 4. The CDR3 nucleotides read TGTGCCAGCAGCTCCGGGACAGGGGGAAATACGCAGTATTTT. This translates into CASSSGTGGNTQYF.

The rearrangement links TRBV11-2 to TRBJ2-2; possible D gene TRBD1, 5 bases. Trimming removed 5 bases from V and 7 bases from J, with 17 bases in between. This CDR3 comprises 15 residues. Germline loops: CDR1 SGHAT, CDR2 FQNNGV. The CDR3 loop reads CASSPQGAVGGELFF. For the CDR3, the DNA is TGTGCCAGCAGCCCCCAAGGGGCGGTTGGCGGGGAGCTGTTTTTT. The complete variable domain, with remaining parts taken from reference TRBV11-2 and TRBJ2-2, reads EAGVAQSPRYKIIEKRQSVAFWCNPISGHATLYWYQQILGQGPKLLIQFQNNGVVDDSQLPKDRFSAERLKGVDSTLKIQPAKLEDSAVYLCASSPQGAVGGELFFGEGSRLTVL.

This rearrangement joins TRBV7-2 to TRBJ1-4, with a tentative D call TRBD1 (6 bases). Germline-derived CDR1 and CDR2 are SGHTA and FQGNSA. Trimming took off 6 bases at V and 4 bases at J, with 15 bases between the two ends. The CDR3 spans 15 residues. This CDR3 reads CASSEQGLGNEKLFF. The CDR3 DNA reads as TGTGCCAGCAGTGAACAGGGTTTGGGTAATGAAAAACTGTTTTTT.

The genes are TRBV6-5 and TRBJ1-5; D possibly corresponds to TRBD1 (6 bases). Looked up from germline, CDR1 is MNHEY and CDR2 is SVGAGI. The CDR3 loop spans 15 amino acids. Trimming took 5 bases from V and 1 from J, leaving 12 bases between them. CDR3 amino acids: CASSPDRMSNQPQHF. The CDR3 bases are TGTGCCAGCAGTCCGGACAGAATGAGCAATCAGCCCCAGCATTTT.

The V and J genes are TRBV5-1 and TRBJ2-3, with a possible D match to TRBD2 (5 bases). V shed 0 bases and J shed 4 bases, with 12 bases lying between them. The CDR3 consists of 15 residues. The germline V gene encodes CDR1 SGHRS and CDR2 YFSETQ. CDR3 region: CASSLGLSGADTQYF. In DNA form, the CDR3 reads TGCGCCAGCAGCTTGGGCCTCAGCGGCGCAGATACGCAGTATTTT.

The chain joins TRBV7-3 to TRBJ1-2, with D unresolved. Germline values: CDR1 SGHTA, CDR2 FQGTGA. CDR3 length: 12 amino acids. V shed 2 bases and J shed 3 bases, with 4 bases lying between them. The CDR3 is CASSLGHYGYTF. For the CDR3, the DNA is TGTGCCAGCAGCTTAGGGCACTATGGCTACACCTTC.

The rearrangement uses TRBV30 and TRBJ1-5; D gene ambiguous. Germline CDR1 is GTSNPN and CDR2 is SVGIG (reference sequence). V gave up 0 bases and J gave up 2 bases, with 8 bases separating them. This CDR3 is built from 14 residues. As DNA, the CDR3 is TGTGCCTGGAGTGTAGCGAGGGGCAATCAGCCCCAGCATTTT. Its protein product is CAWSVARGNQPQHF.

The chain combines TRBV5-1 with TRBJ2-7; the D gene is possibly TRBD1 (5 bases). V lost 2 bases and J 6 bases, leaving 12 bases between the germline ends. The CDR3 spans 13 residues. Germline V CDR1 and CDR2: SGHRS, YFSETQ. The CDR3 spells CASSFVTDCEQYF. CDR3 DNA sequence: TGCGCCAGCAGCTTCGTGACAGACTGCGAGCAGTACTTC.

This clone was counted once. CDR3 in amino acids: CASSVEENSPLHF. The CDR3 nucleotides read TGTGCCAGCAGCGTAGAGGAGAATTCACCCCTCCACTTT. The gene calls are TRBV9 and TRBJ1-6, with D unclear. With 0 bases removed from V and 7 bases from J, the gap between germline ends came to 5 bases. Germline V CDR1 and CDR2: SGDLS, YYNGEE. The CDR3 totals 13 residues.

The J gene is TRBJ2-2, the V gene TRBV5-1, with TRBD2 as a possible D gene (5 bases). The V end lost 4 bases, the J end lost 2 bases, and 21 bases lay between the germline ends. Germline CDR1 is SGHRS and CDR2 is YFSETQ. The CDR3 totals 18 residues. The CDR3 region is CASSPSRGFLSNTGELFF. CDR3 nucleotides: TGCGCCAGCAGCCCCTCCAGAGGGTTTCTATCCAACACCGGGGAGCTGTTTTTT.

The gene calls are TRBV28 and TRBJ2-7, with 12 bases matching TRBD2. This CDR3 contains 17 residues. Germline-derived CDR1 and CDR2 are MDHEN and SYDVKM. The J segment lost 7 bases and the V segment lost 5 bases, leaving 15 bases of the junction unmatched. CDR3 DNA sequence: TGTGCCAGCAGTCCAGGACTAGCGGGGCCCTCAGGGGGGGAGCAGTACTTC. Amino acids: CASSPGLAGPSGGEQYF.

The chain is built from TRBV6-9 and TRBJ2-7; TRBD2 agrees at 14 bases. V was clipped by 6 bases and J by 7 bases; unmatched bases: 5. This CDR3 contains 14 residues. Germline CDR1 MNHGY, CDR2 SVAAGI. The CDR3 sequence is CASSRGLAGEEQYF. In nucleotides, the CDR3 is TGTGCCAGCAGCCGGGGACTAGCGGGGGAAGAGCAGTACTTC.

The genes are TRBV19 and TRBJ1-1; D perhaps matches TRBD1 (6 bases). In germline, CDR1 is LNHDA, CDR2 SQIVND (reference sequence). Trimming took off 4 bases at V and 2 bases at J, with 11 bases between the two ends. The CDR3 totals 14 residues. CDR3 protein: CASSSDRLNTEAFF. CDR3 DNA: TGTGCCAGTAGTAGCGACAGGTTAAACACTGAAGCTTTCTTT. Full variable domain (remainder filled in from reference TRBV19 and TRBJ1-1): DGGITQSPKYLFRKEGQNVTLSCEQNLNHDAMYWYRQDPGQGLRLIYYSQIVNDFQKGDIAEGYSVSREKKESFPLTVTSAQKNPTAFYLCASSSDRLNTEAFFGQGTRLTVV.

This clone was recorded a few times. The chain carries TRBV5-4 and TRBJ2-2; 7 bases are shared with TRBD2. This CDR3 spans 14 amino acids. The ends lost 9 bases at V and 4 bases at J; junction bases unmatched: 9. Germline V lookup: CDR1 SGHNT, CDR2 YYREEE (reference sequence). For the CDR3, the DNA is TGTGCCACCCGGGACTACTCGGTCACCGGGGAGCTGTTTTTT. This translates into CATRDYSVTGELFF.